Listed below are T cell receptor beta chains from one sample, sequenced in a study of CD8 T cells in ankylosing spondylitis. TCRdb fed the 5' RACE reads into MiXCR, producing one record per CDR3 protein. This sample has about 500,000 distinct CDR3 sequences, with approximately 5.3% found just once. The sample taken for sequencing was blood, either unsorted or a sorted T cell fraction (not recorded which). These receptors were obtained from a male donor with ankylosing spondylitis. CDR3s include the opening cysteine and the closing phenylalanine or tryptophan.

TRBV6-2/TRBV6-3,CASSYSEGELFF
TRBV15,CATSREQAGSLEAFF
TRBV6-5,CASSYSAPPSETQYF
TRBV5-1,CASSLVASSSYEQYF
TRBV29-1,CSVESGGSRTGGEREGYEQYF
TRBV28,CASTRWTGPYEQYF
TRBV7-9,CASSRGGNSKGTEAFF
TRBV5-5,CASSYRVNTGELFF
TRBV20-1,CSATDRLPYEQYF
TRBV28,CASMGDSETQYF
TRBV27,CANVVIRDRSIYSNQPQHF
TRBV28,CASSILRDGTYNEQFF
TRBV13,CASSLERRPSTDTQYF
TRBV12-3/TRBV12-4,CASTTRGYYGYTF
TRBV20-1,CSAPGGGGDTQYF
TRBV20-1,CSARASGSTGELFF
TRBV7-9,CASSPRGQGNGYTF
TRBV20-1,CSARRVNTEAFF
TRBV2,CASSNKGQGKRPQHF
TRBV28,CASSLTVNPAYGYTF
TRBV29-1,CSVGGLNTEAFF
TRBV12-3/TRBV12-4,CASIKPENTEAFF
TRBV5-1,CASSLDWGGSYEQYF
TRBV28,CASSLGTGGAYEQYF
TRBV2,CASSDGGGIKNIQYF
TRBV20-1,CSTIRGTTGELFF